The entry that follows covers one T cell receptor (beta chain) sequence. What it binds is not known. Researchers tagged individual cDNA molecules with unique molecular identifiers. TCRdb re-called the 5' RACE reads with MiXCR, one entry per CDR3 protein. The table shows some 85,000 distinct CDR3 sequences, with roughly 15% occurring only once. This entry comes from a study of early T cells in non-severe SARS-CoV-2 infection. Study results and caveats: Anti-spike CD8 specificities were favored by VDJdb matching, whose results missed private and CD4 specificities.

Sequenced sample: whole blood. The TCR comes from an adult who was a healthcare worker with PCR-confirmed SARS-CoV-2 infection or an uninfected control (not recorded which).

CDR3 sequence (DNA): TGTGCCAGCAAGACGGCAGGTTCAGAGACCCAGTACTTC. Encoded protein: CASKTAGSETQYF. The chain combines TRBV2 with TRBJ2-5, with unresolved D. The germline gives CDR1 SNHLY, CDR2 FYNNEI. The CDR3 has 13 amino acids. V was shortened by 7 bases and J by 4 bases, with 13 bases between the two germline ends.